This T cell receptor (beta chain) was identified during a study of T cell repertoires in cytomegalovirus infection. On the study more broadly: Both CMV infection and a matching HLA type were indicated by public TCR beta signatures. Study-wide points: Dominant in the ex vivo response were TCR beta clonotypes restricted by HLA-C and specific for CMV.

Turning to this clonotype: Its antigen is still unknown.

In TCRdb, the reads were re-called with MiXCR into one record per CDR3 protein. This sample yields approximately 300,000 distinct CDR3 sequences, of which roughly 28% are seen a single time; roughly 20% belongs to the top ten. Germline CDR1 reads SGHVT; CDR2 reads SQSDAQ. The CDR3 totals 19 residues. The V segment lost 4 bases and the J segment 4 bases; nucleotides outside the gene matches: 18. The receptor was isolated from a human donor in good health (CMV status not recorded). Some clones in this sample may be carry-over from other donors' samples. This specimen consisted of cultured PBMCs, obtained from culture after CMV antigen stimulation. V usage is TRBV7-4 and J usage is TRBJ2-3, with 9 bases matching TRBD1. The CDR3 sequence: CASSSISPKQGAKADTQYF. The CDR3 DNA is TGTGCCAGCAGCTCCATCTCGCCGAAACAGGGGGCGAAGGCAGATACGCAGTATTTT. Variable domain in full (rest from reference TRBV7-4 and TRBJ2-3): GAGVSQSPRYKVAKRGRDVALRCDSISGHVTLYWYRQTLGQGSEVLTYSQSDAQRDKSGRPSGRFSAERPERSVSTLKIQRTEQGDSAVYLCASSSISPKQGAKADTQYFGPGTRLTVL.